This is a list of T cell receptor beta chains from one sample in a study of T cells in Graves' hyperthyroidism and ophthalmopathy. TCRdb processed the multiplex PCR reads anew with MiXCR; each CDR3 protein has one entry. Among 500,000 to 700,000 distinct CDR3 sequences listed, over 15% were seen once. Sequenced input: blood. The receptors derive from a woman under 30 with Graves' hyperthyroidism. CDR3s include the opening cysteine and the closing phenylalanine or tryptophan. A D gene is named only where the DNA matches it firmly. For some rows the clone size is stated as once, few or many, or as a class when expanded; others skip it.

J | V | size | D | DNA | CDR3
TRBJ2-1 | TRBV5-1 | NA | TRBD2 | TGCGCCAGCAGCCCGGGAGCGGGGGGGGGGAATGAGCAGTCCTTC | CASSPGAGGGNEQSF
TRBJ2-1 | TRBV30 | NA | NA | TGTGCCTGGAGTCCAGGGGCGCACAATGAGCAGTTCTTC | CAWSPGAHNEQFF
TRBJ2-3 | TRBV7-9 | many | TRBD1 | TGTGCCAGCAGCCAAAATCGACAGGGGGGGACAGATACGCAGTATTTT | CASSQNRQGGTDTQYF
TRBJ2-3 | TRBV20-1 | NA | NA | TGCAGTGCTTCCATACTAGTTCCAGATACGCAGTATTTT | CSASILVPDTQYF
TRBJ2-5 | TRBV28 | many | NA | TGTGCCAGCAATCTGTACCAAGAGACCCAGTACTTC | CASNLYQETQYF
TRBJ1-5 | TRBV20-1 | many | TRBD1 | TGCAGTGCCATATGGGGAGGGGGCGGCAATCAGCCCCAGCATTTT | CSAIWGGGGNQPQHF
TRBJ2-5 | TRBV18 | many | NA | TGTGCCAGCTCACCTCTTGGGGAGACCCAGTACTTC | CASSPLGETQYF
TRBJ1-1 | TRBV20-1 | many | NA | TGCAGTGCTAGAGTACGGAGGATTCCGAACACTGAAGCTTTCTTT | CSARVRRIPNTEAFF
TRBJ1-4 | TRBV6-1 | few | NA | TGTGCCAGCAGAGAGACCTCTCAAGGGCCTAAACTGTTTTTT | CASRETSQGPKLFF
TRBJ1-4 | TRBV6-1 | NA | NA | TGTGCCAGCAGTCCCCAGGGAGGCGGTAATGAAAAACTGTTTTTT | CASSPQGGGNEKLFF
TRBJ2-3 | TRBV20-1 | many | TRBD2 | TGCAGTGCCACCCTAGCGGACCCCACAGATACGCAGTATTTT | CSATLADPTDTQYF
TRBJ2-7 | TRBV2 | NA | NA | TGTGCCAGCAGTCGTACCGGGGCAGGGGCCTACGAGCAGTACTTC | CASSRTGAGAYEQYF
TRBJ2-7 | TRBV12-5 | once | TRBD2 | TGTGCTAGTGGTTTGGGGGGGGGGTCCTACGAGCAGTACTTC | CASGLGGGSYEQYF
TRBJ2-1 | TRBV7-8 | many | TRBD2 | TGTGCCAGCAGCTCAACGAGCGGGACTAGCGGATTCCCCTACAATGAGCAGTTCTTC | CASSSTSGTSGFPYNEQFF
TRBJ1-2 | TRBV7-9 | NA | NA | TGTGCCAGCGGAAATAACTATGGCTACACCTTC | CASGNNYGYTF
TRBJ1-4 | TRBV13 | many | NA | TGTGCCAGCAGCTTATCGGAACAGGTGTGGGAAAAACTGTTTTTT | CASSLSEQVWEKLFF
TRBJ1-2 | TRBV20-1 | many | NA | TGCAGTGCGGAAAGGGATAGCTATGGCTACACCTTC | CSAERDSYGYTF
TRBJ2-7 | TRBV18 | NA | NA | TGTGCCAGCTCACCATCTAGAGCCCGGGACGAGCAGTACTTC | CASSPSRARDEQYF
TRBJ2-3 | TRBV6-1 | many | NA | TGTGCCAGCAGTTACCTGGGGGCCACAGATACGCAGTATTTT | CASSYLGATDTQYF
TRBJ2-7 | TRBV11-3 | many | TRBD2 | TGTGCCAGCAGTTACACTAGCGGGGCCACCTACGAGCAGTACTTC | CASSYTSGATYEQYF
TRBJ2-3 | TRBV20-1 | few | TRBD2 | TGCAGTGCCCGGCGGGAGCCCACAGATACGCAGTATTTT | CSARREPTDTQYF
TRBJ2-5 | TRBV20-1 | many | NA | TGCAGCTGTGTTGTGGGGCAAGAGACCCAGTACTTC | CSCVVGQETQYF
TRBJ2-2 | TRBV5-1 | many | NA | TGCGCCAGCAGATTCCGGGACAAGAACACCGGGGAGCTGTTTTTT | CASRFRDKNTGELFF
TRBJ1-1 | TRBV6-1 | few | TRBD1 | TGTGCCAGCAGCCGGGACAGGCGGTTGTCCGAAGCTTTCTTT | CASSRDRRLSEAFF
TRBJ2-7 | TRBV29-1 | few | NA | TGCAGCGTTGAAGACGACGACAGATCTTACGAGCAGTACTTC | CSVEDDDRSYEQYF
TRBJ2-3 | TRBV9 | many | TRBD2 | TGTGCCAGCAGCGTAGGAGGCGGGGGAGGAACCACAGATACGCAGTATTTT | CASSVGGGGGTTDTQYF
TRBJ2-3 | TRBV12-3/TRBV12-4 | NA | TRBD1 | TGTGCCAGCAGTGTCGTTAATAGCAGGGGGCATAAAGATACGCAGTATTTC | CASSVVNSRGHKDTQYF
TRBJ1-5 | TRBV6-1 | NA | NA | TGTGCCAGCAACTTCCTCGTTCGGGAGCACAATCAGCCCCAGCATTTT | CASNFLVREHNQPQHF
TRBJ2-7 | TRBV6-1 | few | NA | TGTGCCAGCAGTTGGGACACGCTGGGCGAGCAGTACTTC | CASSWDTLGEQYF
TRBJ2-3 | TRBV2 | NA | TRBD2 | TGTGCCAGCAGTGGAGGACTAGCGGGGGGGCCGCTGGCAGATACGCAGTATTTT | CASSGGLAGGPLADTQYF
TRBJ2-7 | TRBV3-1 | few | TRBD1 | TGTGCCAGCAGCGGGCACCCGGGACAGGGGGCCAGGGAGCAGTACTTC | CASSGHPGQGAREQYF
TRBJ2-3 | TRBV7-2 | many | TRBD2 | TGTGCCAGCAGCTCTCGGGCACTAGCGCCAGATACGCAGTATTTT | CASSSRALAPDTQYF
TRBJ1-6 | TRBV4-1 | few | TRBD1 | TGCGCCAGCAGCCCCAAGGGGGCCGAGGCCGAAAATTCACCCCTCCACTTT | CASSPKGAEAENSPLHF
TRBJ2-7 | TRBV12-3/TRBV12-4 | few | TRBD1 | TGTGCCAGCAGTTTTGGGACAGGGGGCATTGGGGAGCAGTACTTC | CASSFGTGGIGEQYF
TRBJ2-3 | TRBV20-1 | few | NA | TGCAGTGCCCCCCCTATCCGGGCCTCCCCAGATACGCAGTATTTT | CSAPPIRASPDTQYF
TRBJ2-1 | TRBV5-1 | few | NA | TGCGCCAGCAGCTGGCCCGGGGTCTTTGGCTACAATGAGCAGTTCTTC | CASSWPGVFGYNEQFF
TRBJ1-1 | TRBV29-1 | many | TRBD1 | TGCAGCGGTATCCGGGACAGGGGGACTGAAGCTTTCTTT | CSGIRDRGTEAFF
TRBJ2-5 | TRBV7-9 | few | NA | TGTGCCAGCAGCTTAGTGGCGGACCAAGAGGCCCAGTACTTC | CASSLVADQEAQYF
TRBJ2-1 | TRBV3-1 | few | TRBD2 | TGTGCCAGCAGCCAAGATCGGGTAGCGGGGAAGAGGTTCTTC | CASSQDRVAGKRFF